This paragraph reports one T cell receptor beta chain. These data are taken from a study of control samples from healthy donors and cancer patients. Germline assignment: CDR1 SQVTM and CDR2 ANQGSEA. V was clipped by 5 bases and J by 3 bases; unmatched bases: 9. CDR3 size: 14 residues. Measured with immunoSEQ multiplex PCR; TCRdb has only the in-frame clones, and not every one. The sample shows about 130,000 clones, more than 90% of them seen only once. This sequence joins TRBV29-1 and TRBJ1-1; 7 bases match TRBD1. Sample: blood. The receptor was derived from a man younger than 30 in good health. The CDR3 loop reads CSVLQGGADTEAFF. In DNA, the CDR3 is TGCAGCGTTCTTCAGGGGGGGGCCGACACTGAAGCTTTCTTT.